Following are 5 T cell receptor beta chains from one sample sequenced in a study of shared clonotypes between healthy human individuals. This table comes from immunoSEQ multiplex PCR, and its TCRdb copy is limited to in-frame clones, with some not included. The data show about 2 million clones, roughly 94% seen once. Sequenced input: naive CD4+ T cells sorted from blood. Specified subset: CD45RA+ positively selected. The source of these receptors is a man younger than 30 in good health.

This clone appeared a single time. V is TRBV10-3 and J is TRBJ2-3; D is unresolved. The CDR3 covers 14 residues. CDR1 is ENHRY, CDR2 SYGVKD, per germline. With 11 bases removed from V and 0 bases from J, the gap between germline ends came to 15 bases. The CDR3 loop is CASASGPSTDTQYF. Here the CDR3 DNA reads TGTGCCTCCGCCAGTGGACCTAGCACAGATACGCAGTATTTT.

Turning to this clone: The same CDR3 arises from other DNA sequences in this sample as well. For the CDR3, the DNA is TGTGCCTGGACTAGCGGGAGTAATGAGCAGTTCTTC. Its translation is CAWTSGSNEQFF. The chain has TRBV30 and TRBJ2-1; 10 bases map to TRBD2. This CDR3 is built from 12 residues. The V gene's germline CDR1 is GTSNPN and CDR2 SVGIG (reference sequence). V dropped 4 bases and J dropped 7; count of bases not matched to a gene: 1.

The V gene is TRBV25-1, the J gene TRBJ2-3, with 8 positions matching TRBD1. CDR1 and CDR2 (germline): MGHDK, SYGVNS. V shed 7 bases and J 0 bases; nucleotides not matched to a gene: 6. This CDR3 spans 15 amino acids. The CDR3 DNA is TGTGCCAGCACCCAGGGGGCCATTAGCACAGATACGCAGTATTTT. Translation gives CASTQGAISTDTQYF.

This clone has just a few counts. The junction departs from germline at one end; a sequencing error may be responsible. The chain couples TRBV7-7 to TRBJ1-4; 7 bases are a match to TRBD1. The germline V gene has CDR1 SSHAT and CDR2 FNYEAQ (reference sequence). This CDR3 is built from 15 residues. The CDR3, as DNA: TGTGCTAGCAGCTTGGGCAGGGGGACTAATGAAAAACTGTTTTTT. Translating gives CASSLGRGTNEKLFF.

Worth noting for this clone: Other DNA variants within this sample encode the same CDR3. The CDR3 DNA reads as TGTGCCAGCAGCTTGGTCGGGACAGACAATTCACCCCTCCACTTT. The encoded protein is CASSLVGTDNSPLHF. V and J are TRBV5-4 and TRBJ1-6, with 7 nucleotides matching TRBD1. Germline lookup yields CDR1 SGHNT and CDR2 YYREEE (reference sequence). Trimming cost V 0 bases and J 7 bases; bases outside gene matches: 4. The CDR3 extends over 15 amino acids.